The 6 T cell receptor beta chains listed next were all sequenced from one sample in a study of cytomegalovirus exposure and HLA in healthy donors. The PCR was carried out with 60 Vbeta primers and 13 Jbeta primers. Some clones are missing from TCRdb's copy, which holds only in-frame ones; the method was immunoSEQ multiplex PCR. The sample yields 100,000 or so clones, less than 75% seen once. The sample taken for sequencing was PBMCs. Receptor source: a man younger than 40 in good health and CMV-seronegative.

V and J are TRBV9 and TRBJ2-1; 9 bases match TRBD2. V lost 0 bases to trimming and J lost 2 bases; unmatched junction nucleotides: 9. CDR3 length: 18 amino acids. Germline V gives CDR1 SGDLS, CDR2 YYNGEE. CDR3 in DNA: TGTGCCAGCAGCGTAGATGCGGGGGGGCGGGGCACCTACAATGAGCAGTTCTTC. This sequence encodes CASSVDAGGRGTYNEQFF. Together with reference TRBV9 and TRBJ2-1, the CDR3 gives the full variable domain: DSGVTQTPKHLITATGQRVTLRCSPRSGDLSVYWYQQSLDQGLQFLIQYYNGEERAKGNILERFSAQQFPDLHSELNLSSLELGDSALYFCASSVDAGGRGTYNEQFFGPGTRLTVL.

The gene calls are TRBV29-1 and TRBJ2-3; the match to TRBD2 covers 13 bases. The ends lost 7 bases at V and 6 bases at J; junction bases unmatched: 7. This CDR3 is built from 14 residues. The V gene's germline CDR1 is SQVTM and CDR2 ANQGSEA. Written as DNA, the CDR3 is TGCAGCGAACTAGCGGGAGGGTCCCTGGATACGCAGTATTTT. Translation gives CSELAGGSLDTQYF.

The chain is built from TRBV30 and TRBJ2-7, with 9 positions matching TRBD1. CDR1 is GTSNPN and CDR2 is SVGIG in the germline V gene (reference sequence). Trimming cost V 3 bases and J 3 bases; bases outside gene matches: 6. There are 14 residues in the CDR3. In DNA form, the CDR3 reads TGTGCCTGGAGCTCCGGGACAGGGAACTACGAGCAGTACTTC. Translation gives CAWSSGTGNYEQYF.

This clone was counted between two and nine times. This chain joins TRBV4-2 and TRBJ1-4; TRBD1 is a possible D gene (6 bases). The CDR3 length is 14 residues. V was clipped by 2 bases and J by 8 bases, with 12 bases between them. Germline V gene data show CDR1 as LGHNA and CDR2 as YNFKEQ. CDR3 loop: CASSQMGAGEKLFF. The CDR3 DNA is TGTGCCAGCAGCCAAATGGGGGCTGGAGAAAAACTGTTTTTT.

V and J are TRBV25-1 and TRBJ2-7; D is possibly TRBD2 (5 bases). CDR1 MGHDK and CDR2 SYGVNS come from the germline V gene. This CDR3 is 12 amino acids long. V lost 6 bases and J 6 bases, leaving 12 bases between the germline ends. The CDR3 DNA sequence: TGTGCCAGCAGATCGACGGGAAGCGAGCAGTACTTC. This sequence encodes CASRSTGSEQYF.

The J gene is TRBJ2-7, the V gene TRBV30, with TRBD2 matching over 7 bases. The CDR3 loop spans 12 amino acids. V gave up 2 bases and J gave up 4 bases; unmatched junction bases: 2. Germline V lookup: CDR1 GTSNPN, CDR2 SVGIG (reference sequence). CDR3 DNA: TGTGCCTGGAGTAGCGGGAAATACGAGCAGTACTTC. Translated: CAWSSGKYEQYF.